The clone carrying this T cell receptor (beta chain) was counted only a few times. What it recognizes is unknown. Naive, central memory, regulatory and stem cell-like memory cells within the CD4+ compartment were sorted using CD45RO/CCR7/CD25/CD127/CD95/CD27. This sample stems from a study of beta chain features in type 1 diabetes. As for the study in general: Healthy donors, compared against patients, showed similar age, gender and cell yields.

cDNA synthesis used the whole RNA isolate, giving expressed TCRB sequences. Measured with immunoSEQ multiplex PCR; TCRdb has only the in-frame clones, and not every one. The sample yields under 450,000 clones, more than 13% seen once. Germline-derived CDR1 and CDR2 are SGHTA and FQGTGA. The CDR3 loop spans 14 amino acids. The V gene lost 2 bases and the J gene lost 4 bases, with 10 bases spanning the gap. Study-level findings and limits: TCRB repertoires of naive, central memory and Treg cells appeared more similar among patients than among healthy donors. It was possible that PCR favored shorter templates, equally so in patients and controls.

The sequence derives from a woman between 18 and 29 years old in good health. Material for sequencing was naive CD4+ T cells from blood. The rearrangement joins TRBV7-3 to TRBJ2-3; D not resolved. This chain's CDR3 is CASSLSPPPDTQYF. The CDR3 region has the DNA TGTGCCAGCAGCTTATCCCCCCCTCCAGATACGCAGTATTTT. Together with reference TRBV7-3 and TRBJ2-3, the CDR3 gives the full variable domain: GAGVSQTPSNKVTEKGKYVELRCDPISGHTALYWYRQSLGQGPEFLIYFQGTGAADDSGLPNDRFFAVRPEGSVSTLKIQRTERGDSAVYLCASSLSPPPDTQYFGPGTRLTVL.